This T cell receptor beta chain was documented in a study of T cell repertoires in cytomegalovirus infection. This clonotype was picked up a small number of times. Its antigen is unidentified. This CDR3 region has 14 residues. V lost 8 bases, J lost 7 bases, and 18 bases lay in between. CDR1 is ENHRY and CDR2 is SYGVKD in the germline V gene. TCRdb reprocessed the reads with MiXCR, giving one entry per CDR3 protein. Of more than 250,000 distinct CDR3 sequences listed, 20% to 30% are singletons. The source was cultured PBMCs, collected from culture after CMV antigen stimulation. The chain uses TRBV10-3 and TRBJ1-5, with a tentative D call TRBD1 (6 bases). This clonotype originated in a human donor in good health (CMV status not recorded). Some clones in this sample may be carry-over from other donors' samples. The CDR3 DNA reads as TGTGCCATCTCTCTCGAGGGGGGGGACCAGCCCCAGCATTTT. It encodes CAISLEGGDQPQHF.